The 17 T cell receptor beta chains below all came from one sample that was sequenced in a study of T cell responses to AZD1222 COVID-19 vaccine. The repertoire was sequenced with immunoSEQ multiplex PCR; TCRdb's copy has only in-frame clones and lacks some. The sample holds roughly 60,000 clones; around nine tenths are singletons and the top ten take just under 5%. Sequenced material: peripheral blood, taken on day 0 of AZD1222 vaccination. Receptors were obtained from an adult in good health.

The rearrangement links TRBV7-3 to TRBJ2-4, with D perhaps matching TRBD2 (6 bases). V shed 4 bases and J shed 4 bases, with 11 bases lying between them. The CDR3 runs 14 residues. From germline, CDR1 is SGHTA and CDR2 FQGTGA. The CDR3 sequence is CASSSGTAKNIQYF. The CDR3 DNA is TGTGCCAGCAGCTCCGGGACTGCAAAAAACATTCAGTACTTC.

The gene calls are TRBV25-1 and TRBJ2-1; 11 bases align to TRBD2. V lost 2 bases and J lost 8; bases outside the gene matches: 11. CDR1 MGHDK and CDR2 SYGVNS come from the germline V gene. The CDR3 spans 17 residues. The DNA of the CDR3 is TGTGCCAGCAGTGAAAGTCTAGGACTAGCGGGTGTAGATGAGCAGTTCTTC. Translated: CASSESLGLAGVDEQFF.

The rearrangement uses TRBV12-5 and TRBJ1-3, with D possibly TRBD1 on 5 matching bases. CDR3 length: 13 residues. Trimming cost V 8 bases and J 4 bases, with 12 bases left between them. Germline assignment: CDR1 LGHNT and CDR2 FRNRAP. The CDR3: CASSSGGGNTIYF. CDR3 sequence (DNA): TGTGCTAGTTCCTCGGGGGGAGGAAACACCATATATTTT.

J is TRBJ1-1 and V is TRBV5-1, with D tentatively TRBD1 (5 bases). Germline V gene data show CDR1 as SGHRS and CDR2 as YFSETQ. Trimming stripped 0 bases from V and 1 base from J, with 10 bases between. The CDR3 length is 15 residues. The CDR3 sequence is CASSLVVGTNTEAFF. The CDR3 DNA sequence: TGCGCCAGCAGCTTGGTAGTAGGGACGAACACTGAAGCTTTCTTT.

This chain links TRBV25-1 with TRBJ1-5; the D is unclear. Per germline, CDR1 MGHDK and CDR2 SYGVNS. Trimming left V 4 bases short and J 4 bases short, with 8 bases between. There are 13 residues in the CDR3. Here the CDR3 reads CASSGVGNQPQHF. In DNA, the CDR3 is TGTGCCAGCAGTGGGGTTGGGAATCAGCCCCAGCATTTT.

The rearrangement joins TRBV6-2 or TRBV6-3 to TRBJ1-3; 8 bases match TRBD1. Germline V gives CDR1 MNHEY, CDR2 SVGEGT. V lost 6 bases, J lost 0 bases, and 16 bases stayed unmatched. This CDR3 has 19 residues. The CDR3 DNA follows: TGTGCCAGCAGCCCTTTACCTGGATACAGGGGGGGCTCTGGAAACACCATATATTTT. Translated, it gives CASSPLPGYRGGSGNTIYF.

The chain's CDR3 is CASSYTVDSGNTIYF. CDR3 DNA: TGCGCCAGCAGCTATACAGTAGACTCTGGAAACACCATATATTTT. The chain has TRBV5-1 and TRBJ1-3, with no clear D. The CDR3 contains 15 residues. CDR1 SGHRS and CDR2 YFSETQ come from the germline V gene. Trimming left V 3 bases short and J 0 bases short, with 10 bases between.

This sequence joins TRBV27 and TRBJ2-7, with 7 nucleotides matching TRBD1. Germline CDR1 reads MNHEY; CDR2 reads SMNVEV (reference sequence). Trimming took 5 bases from V and 0 from J; bases not matched to a gene: 7. The CDR3 covers 15 residues. CDR3 loop: CASSRRQGFSYEQYF. DNA for the CDR3: TGTGCCAGCAGTCGAAGACAGGGTTTCTCCTACGAGCAGTACTTC.

The chain recombines TRBV10-3 with TRBJ2-7; 7 positions agree with TRBD1. V gave up 5 bases and J gave up 4 bases; unmatched junction bases: 17. Germline lookup yields CDR1 ENHRY and CDR2 SYGVKD. The CDR3 spans 17 residues. The CDR3: CAISPQTGLGAFYEQYF. The DNA for the CDR3 is TGTGCCATCAGTCCACAGACAGGGCTAGGCGCCTTTTACGAGCAGTACTTC.

The V and J genes are TRBV9 and TRBJ2-7; D might be TRBD1 or TRBD2, each matching 5 bases. CDR3 length equals 13 residues. Germline loops: CDR1 SGDLS, CDR2 YYNGEE. Trimming shortened V by 3 bases and J by 10 bases, and 17 bases separated the two germline ends. CDR3 sequence reads: CASSATRDGRQYF. In DNA, the CDR3 is TGTGCCAGCAGCGCAACACGGGACGGTCGACAGTACTTC.

This sequence joins TRBV5-4 and TRBJ1-2; D is perhaps TRBD1 (5 bases). Trimming cost V 4 bases and J 6 bases, with 16 bases left between them. Germline CDR1 and CDR2: SGHNT and YYREEE (reference sequence). The CDR3 is 14 amino acids. The CDR3 DNA reads as TGTGCCAGCAGCCTACTCGAGGGGCGGAATGGCTACACCTTC. Its protein is CASSLLEGRNGYTF.

This chain links TRBV29-1 with TRBJ2-2, with D maybe TRBD1 (5 bases). The CDR3 has 14 residues. V was shortened by 4 bases and J by 0 bases, with 9 bases between the two germline ends. From germline, CDR1 is SQVTM and CDR2 ANQGSEA. The CDR3 loop is CSVGVRANTGELFF. The CDR3 DNA follows: TGCAGCGTTGGAGTCAGGGCGAACACCGGGGAGCTGTTTTTT.

The chain couples TRBV3-1 (or the pseudogene TRBV3-2) to TRBJ1-1; 8 nucleotides agree with TRBD1. This CDR3 is 12 amino acids long. Per germline, CDR1 LGHDT and CDR2 YNNKEL (reference sequence). The V and J ends lost 6 bases and 10 bases, in that order; junction bases with no gene match: 7. The CDR3 DNA is TGTGCCAGCAGACCCGGGACAGGCCGAGCTTTCTTT. It yields the protein CASRPGTGRAFF.

CDR3 amino acids: CASSLGTGETYEQYF. In DNA form, the CDR3 reads TGTGCCAGCTCACTCGGGACAGGGGAAACCTACGAGCAGTACTTC. This rearrangement joins TRBV18 to TRBJ2-7, with 10 bases fitting TRBD1. Germline V gene lookup returns CDR1 KGHSH and CDR2 LQKENI. The CDR3 sequence is 15 residues long. Unmatched junction bases numbered 5, after V lost 4 bases and J lost 2 bases.

The chain recombines TRBV18 with TRBJ1-2, with 7 bases that match TRBD1. Per the germline V gene, CDR1 is KGHSH and CDR2 is LQKENI. The CDR3 extends over 17 amino acids. The V gene end was trimmed by 3 bases and the J gene end by 0 bases; junction bases not matched to a gene: 10. The CDR3 DNA reads TGTGCCAGCTCACCGGGTGAGGGGGCCGCAACTAACTATGGCTACACCTTC. Amino acids: CASSPGEGAATNYGYTF.

V and J are TRBV5-1 and TRBJ1-5; D unclear. V lost 5 bases and J lost 0, with 12 bases in between. Germline V lookup: CDR1 SGHRS, CDR2 YFSETQ. The CDR3 is 15 amino acids. CDR3: CASRMEASSNQPQHF. CDR3 nucleotides: TGCGCCAGCAGAATGGAAGCGAGTAGCAATCAGCCCCAGCATTTT.

V is TRBV18 and J is TRBJ1-1; no clear D gene. CDR3 size: 14 residues. V was pared by 3 bases and J by 5 bases, with 13 bases between. Per the germline V gene, CDR1 is KGHSH and CDR2 is LQKENI. The CDR3 sequence is CASSPAGTGTEAFF. The CDR3 nucleotides read TGTGCCAGCTCACCCGCGGGTACGGGAACTGAAGCTTTCTTT. The full variable domain, rest sourced from reference TRBV18 and TRBJ1-1, is NAGVMQNPRHLVRRRGQEARLRCSPMKGHSHVYWYRQLPEEGLKFMVYLQKENIIDESGMPKERFSAEFPKEGPSILRIQQVVRGDSAAYFCASSPAGTGTEAFFGQGTRLTVV.